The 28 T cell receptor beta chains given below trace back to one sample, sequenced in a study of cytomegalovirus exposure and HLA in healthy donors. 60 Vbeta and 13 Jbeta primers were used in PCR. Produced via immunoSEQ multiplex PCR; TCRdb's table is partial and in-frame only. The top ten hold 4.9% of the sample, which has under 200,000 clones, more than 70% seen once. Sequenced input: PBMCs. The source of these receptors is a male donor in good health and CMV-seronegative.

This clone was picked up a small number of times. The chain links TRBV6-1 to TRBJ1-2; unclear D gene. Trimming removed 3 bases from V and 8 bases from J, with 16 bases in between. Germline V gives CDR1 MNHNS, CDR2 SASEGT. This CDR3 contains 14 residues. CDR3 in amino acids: CASSEEGGVAGYTF. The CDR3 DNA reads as TGTGCCAGCAGTGAGGAGGGCGGCGTCGCCGGCTACACCTTC.

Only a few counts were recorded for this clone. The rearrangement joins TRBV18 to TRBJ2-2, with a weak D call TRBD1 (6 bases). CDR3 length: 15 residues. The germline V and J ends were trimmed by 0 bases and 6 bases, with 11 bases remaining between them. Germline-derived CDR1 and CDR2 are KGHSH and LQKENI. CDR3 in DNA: TGTGCCAGCTCACCACCTAACAGGGTGGCCGGGGAGCTGTTTTTT. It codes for CASSPPNRVAGELFF.

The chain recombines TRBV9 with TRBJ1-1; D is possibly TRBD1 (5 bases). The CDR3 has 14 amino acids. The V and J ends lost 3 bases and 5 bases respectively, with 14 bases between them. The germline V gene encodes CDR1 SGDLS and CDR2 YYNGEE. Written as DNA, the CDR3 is TGTGCCAGCAGCGCGAGGGTGGGGGGGACTGAAGCTTTCTTT. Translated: CASSARVGGTEAFF.

The CDR3 sequence: CAWSVQGNQPQHF. Written as DNA, the CDR3 is TGTGCCTGGAGTGTACAGGGAAATCAGCCCCAGCATTTT. The V call is TRBV30, the J call TRBJ1-5; D perhaps matches TRBD1 (6 bases). The V end was cut by 0 bases, the J end by 4 bases, with 7 bases between. Germline CDR1 is GTSNPN and CDR2 is SVGIG (reference sequence). This CDR3 comprises 13 residues. The full variable domain, rest sourced from reference TRBV30 and TRBJ1-5, is SQTIHQWPATLVQPVGSPLSLECTVEGTSNPNLYWYRQAAGRGLQLLFYSVGIGQISSEVPQNLSASRPQDRQFILSSKKLLLSDSGFYLCAWSVQGNQPQHFGDGTRLSIL.

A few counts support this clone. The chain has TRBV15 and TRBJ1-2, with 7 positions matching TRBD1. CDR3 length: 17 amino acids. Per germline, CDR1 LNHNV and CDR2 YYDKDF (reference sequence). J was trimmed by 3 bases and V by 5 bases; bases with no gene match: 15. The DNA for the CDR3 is TGTGCCACCAGCCCAATCCGGGACAGCGGCTGGTACTATGGCTACACCTTC. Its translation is CATSPIRDSGWYYGYTF.

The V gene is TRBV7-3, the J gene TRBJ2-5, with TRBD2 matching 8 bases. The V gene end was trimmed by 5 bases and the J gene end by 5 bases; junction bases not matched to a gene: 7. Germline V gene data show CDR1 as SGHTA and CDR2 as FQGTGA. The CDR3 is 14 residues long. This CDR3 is CASSRSGGKETQYF. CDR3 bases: TGTGCCAGCAGCCGGAGCGGGGGAAAGGAGACCCAGTACTTC. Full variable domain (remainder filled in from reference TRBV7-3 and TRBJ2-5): GAGVSQTPSNKVTEKGKYVELRCDPISGHTALYWYRQSLGQGPEFLIYFQGTGAADDSGLPNDRFFAVRPEGSVSTLKIQRTERGDSAVYLCASSRSGGKETQYFGPGTRLLVL.

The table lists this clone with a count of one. CDR3 in amino acids: CSVLTGTVNTEAFF. Written as DNA, the CDR3 is TGCAGCGTTCTCACCGGGACTGTGAACACTGAAGCTTTCTTT. The chain recombines TRBV29-1 with TRBJ1-1; a possible D gene is TRBD1 (5 bases). Deletions cut 5 bases from V and 0 bases from J, with 13 bases between. Germline lookup yields CDR1 SQVTM and CDR2 ANQGSEA. The CDR3 consists of 14 residues.

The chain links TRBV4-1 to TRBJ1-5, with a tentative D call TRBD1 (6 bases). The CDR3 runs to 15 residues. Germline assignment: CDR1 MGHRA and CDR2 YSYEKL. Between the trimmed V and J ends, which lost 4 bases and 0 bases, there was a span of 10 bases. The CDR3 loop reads CASSLTGYSNQPQHF. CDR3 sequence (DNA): TGCGCCAGCAGCCTAACAGGGTATAGCAATCAGCCCCAGCATTTT.

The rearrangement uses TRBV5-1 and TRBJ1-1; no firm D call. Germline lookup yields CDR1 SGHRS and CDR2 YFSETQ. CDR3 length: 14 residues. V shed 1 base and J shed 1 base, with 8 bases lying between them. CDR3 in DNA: TGCGCCAGCAGCTTGAACGGCGGGAACACTGAAGCTTTCTTT. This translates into CASSLNGGNTEAFF.

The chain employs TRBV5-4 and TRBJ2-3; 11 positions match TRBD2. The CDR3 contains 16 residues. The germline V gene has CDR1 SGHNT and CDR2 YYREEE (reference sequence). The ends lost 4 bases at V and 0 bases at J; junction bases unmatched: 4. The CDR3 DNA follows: TGTGCCAGCAGCCTCCGGACTAGCGGGAGCACAGATACGCAGTATTTT. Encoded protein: CASSLRTSGSTDTQYF.

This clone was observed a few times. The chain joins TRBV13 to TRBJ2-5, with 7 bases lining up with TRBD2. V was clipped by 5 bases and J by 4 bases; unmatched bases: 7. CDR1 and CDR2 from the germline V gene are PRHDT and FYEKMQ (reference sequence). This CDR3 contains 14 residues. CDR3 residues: CASSPAGMGETQYF. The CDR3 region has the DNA TGTGCCAGCAGCCCAGCGGGAATGGGAGAGACCCAGTACTTC. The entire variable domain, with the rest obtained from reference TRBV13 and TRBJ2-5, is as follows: AAGVIQSPRHLIKEKRETATLKCYPIPRHDTVYWYQQGPGQDPQFLISFYEKMQSDKGSIPDRFSAQQFSDYHSELNMSSLELGDSALYFCASSPAGMGETQYFGPGTRLLVL.

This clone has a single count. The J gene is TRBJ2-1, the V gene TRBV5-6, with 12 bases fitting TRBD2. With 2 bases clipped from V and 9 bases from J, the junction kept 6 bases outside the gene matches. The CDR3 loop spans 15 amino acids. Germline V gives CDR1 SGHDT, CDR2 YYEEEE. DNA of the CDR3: TGTGCCAGCAGCTTCGGACTAGCGGGAACTCGTGAGCAGTTCTTC. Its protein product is CASSFGLAGTREQFF.

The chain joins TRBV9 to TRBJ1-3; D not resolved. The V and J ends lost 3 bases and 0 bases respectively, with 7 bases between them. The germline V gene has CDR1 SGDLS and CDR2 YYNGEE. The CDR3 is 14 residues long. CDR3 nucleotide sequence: TGTGCCAGCAGCGGCGTGATCTCTGGAAACACCATATATTTT. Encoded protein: CASSGVISGNTIYF. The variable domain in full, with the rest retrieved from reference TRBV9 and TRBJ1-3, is DSGVTQTPKHLITATGQRVTLRCSPRSGDLSVYWYQQSLDQGLQFLIQYYNGEERAKGNILERFSAQQFPDLHSELNLSSLELGDSALYFCASSGVISGNTIYFGEGSWLTVV.

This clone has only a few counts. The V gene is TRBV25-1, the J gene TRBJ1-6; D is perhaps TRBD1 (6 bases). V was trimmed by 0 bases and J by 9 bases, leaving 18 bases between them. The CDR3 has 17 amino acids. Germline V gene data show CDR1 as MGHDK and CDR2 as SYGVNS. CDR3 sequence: CASSEYGFEQGGSPLHF. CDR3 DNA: TGTGCCAGCAGTGAATACGGGTTTGAGCAAGGGGGTTCACCCCTCCACTTT.

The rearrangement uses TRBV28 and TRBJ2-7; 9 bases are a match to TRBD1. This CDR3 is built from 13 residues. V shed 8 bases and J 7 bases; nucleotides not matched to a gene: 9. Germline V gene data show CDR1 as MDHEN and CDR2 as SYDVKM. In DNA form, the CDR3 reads TGTGCCAGCGGGGGACAGGGAACCAGGGAGCAGTACTTC. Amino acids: CASGGQGTREQYF.

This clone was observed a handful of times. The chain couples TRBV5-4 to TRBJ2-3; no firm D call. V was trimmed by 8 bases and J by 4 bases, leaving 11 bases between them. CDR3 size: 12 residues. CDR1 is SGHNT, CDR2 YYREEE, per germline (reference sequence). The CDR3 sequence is CASHIASDTQYF. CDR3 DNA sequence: TGTGCCAGTCACATAGCTTCAGATACGCAGTATTTT.

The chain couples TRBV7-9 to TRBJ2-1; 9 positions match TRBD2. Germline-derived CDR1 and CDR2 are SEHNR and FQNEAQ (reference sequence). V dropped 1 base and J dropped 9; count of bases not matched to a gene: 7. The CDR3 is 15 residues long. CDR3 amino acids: CASSLVSRGGSEQFF. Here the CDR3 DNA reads TGTGCCAGCAGCTTAGTTTCGCGGGGGGGAAGTGAGCAGTTCTTC.

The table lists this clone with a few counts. For the CDR3, the DNA is TGTGCCAGCAGCCCGACTAGCGGGAGATTCTCAGATACGCAGTATTTT. It encodes CASSPTSGRFSDTQYF. The V gene is TRBV11-3, the J gene TRBJ2-3; 12 nucleotides line up with TRBD2. Germline V gives CDR1 SGHNT, CDR2 YENEEA. Germline trimming cut 5 bases from V and 4 bases from J; bases unmatched to any gene: 7. This CDR3 comprises 16 residues.

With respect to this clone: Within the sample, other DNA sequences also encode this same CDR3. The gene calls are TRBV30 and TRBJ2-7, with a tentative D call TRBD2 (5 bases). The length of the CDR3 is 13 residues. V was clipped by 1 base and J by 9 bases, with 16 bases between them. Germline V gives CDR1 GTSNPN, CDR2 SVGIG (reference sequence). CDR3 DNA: TGTGCCTGGAGTGGGACTGGCCCCGGAGGGCAGTACTTC. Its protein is CAWSGTGPGGQYF.

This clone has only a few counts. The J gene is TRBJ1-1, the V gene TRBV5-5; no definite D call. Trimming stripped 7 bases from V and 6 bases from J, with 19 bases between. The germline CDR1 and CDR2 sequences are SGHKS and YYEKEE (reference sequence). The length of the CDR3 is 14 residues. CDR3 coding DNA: TGTGCCAGCCGGGTACGAGGAGGCGGAGCTGAAGCTTTCTTT. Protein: CASRVRGGGAEAFF.

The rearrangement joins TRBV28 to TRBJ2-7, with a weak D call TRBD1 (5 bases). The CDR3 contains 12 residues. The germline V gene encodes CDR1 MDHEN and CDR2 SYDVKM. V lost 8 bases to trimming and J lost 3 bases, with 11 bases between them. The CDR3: CASVGVLYEQYF. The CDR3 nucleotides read TGTGCCAGCGTAGGGGTCCTCTACGAGCAGTACTTC.

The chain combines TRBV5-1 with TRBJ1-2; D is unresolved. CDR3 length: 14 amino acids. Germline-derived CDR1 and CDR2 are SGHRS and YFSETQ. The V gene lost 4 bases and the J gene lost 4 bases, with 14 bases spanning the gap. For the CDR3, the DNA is TGCGCCAGCAGCATGACTATAACTTCCTATGGCTACACCTTC. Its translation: CASSMTITSYGYTF.

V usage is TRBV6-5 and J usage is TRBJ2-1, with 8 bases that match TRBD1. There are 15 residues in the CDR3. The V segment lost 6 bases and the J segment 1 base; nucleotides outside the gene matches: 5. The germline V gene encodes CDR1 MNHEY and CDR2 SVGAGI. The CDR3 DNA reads TGTGCCAGCAGAAAAGACAGGGGATCCTACAATGAGCAGTTCTTC. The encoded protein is CASRKDRGSYNEQFF.

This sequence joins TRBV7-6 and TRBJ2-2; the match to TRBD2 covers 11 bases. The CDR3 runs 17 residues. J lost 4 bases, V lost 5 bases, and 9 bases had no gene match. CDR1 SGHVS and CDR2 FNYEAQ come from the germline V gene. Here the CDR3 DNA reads TGTGCCAGCAGCCTACCCATAGCGGGGGGGCCCACCGGGGAGCTGTTTTTT. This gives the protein CASSLPIAGGPTGELFF.

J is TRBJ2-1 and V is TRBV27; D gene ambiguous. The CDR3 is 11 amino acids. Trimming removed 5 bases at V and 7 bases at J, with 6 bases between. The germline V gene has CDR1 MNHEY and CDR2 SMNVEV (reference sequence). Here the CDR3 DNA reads TGTGCCAGCAGTACCGGGAATGAGCAGTTCTTC. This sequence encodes CASSTGNEQFF.

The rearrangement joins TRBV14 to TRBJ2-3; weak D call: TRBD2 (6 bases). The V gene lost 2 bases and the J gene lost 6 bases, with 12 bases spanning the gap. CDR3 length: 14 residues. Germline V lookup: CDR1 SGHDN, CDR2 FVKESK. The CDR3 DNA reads TGTGCCAGCAGCCAATTAGCGGATAAGGATACGCAGTATTTT. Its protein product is CASSQLADKDTQYF.

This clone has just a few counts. CDR3 sequence reads: CASSSSSGTGSYGYTF. The CDR3 DNA follows: TGTGCCAGCAGCTCCAGTTCCGGGACAGGGAGCTATGGCTACACCTTC. This chain uses TRBV7-2 with TRBJ1-2, with 9 bases that match TRBD1. In germline, CDR1 is SGHTA, CDR2 FQGNSA. V was clipped by 4 bases and J by 4 bases; unmatched bases: 10. This CDR3 comprises 16 residues.

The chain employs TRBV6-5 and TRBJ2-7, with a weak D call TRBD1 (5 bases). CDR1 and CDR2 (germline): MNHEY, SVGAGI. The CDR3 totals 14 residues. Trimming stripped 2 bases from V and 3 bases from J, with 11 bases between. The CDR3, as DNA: TGTGCCAGCAGTTACGGCAGGGCTATCTACGAGCAGTACTTC. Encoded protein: CASSYGRAIYEQYF.